This T cell receptor beta chain appears in the sequencing data of a study of CD8 T cells in ankylosing spondylitis. The study's findings and limits: Typical of ankylosing spondylitis blood, it appeared, was a TCR beta motif of eight highly homologous variants.

MiXCR, applied by TCRdb to the 5' RACE reads, yields one record per CDR3 protein. The table lists about 750,000 distinct CDR3 sequences, over 15% of them singletons. This clonotype was observed a few times. Its antigen remains unknown. Trimming shortened V by 4 bases and J by 5 bases, and 12 bases separated the two germline ends. The CDR3 consists of 13 residues. CDR1 and CDR2 from the germline V gene are SGHRS and YFSETQ. The sample taken for sequencing was blood, either unsorted or a sorted T cell fraction (not recorded which). The chain has TRBV5-1 and TRBJ2-5; D call uncertain. The sequence was obtained from a male donor with ankylosing spondylitis. The CDR3 bases are TGCGCCAGCAGCGACATGAGGTCTGAGACCCAGTACTTC. Its translation is CASSDMRSETQYF.